The clone carrying this TCR beta chain came up a few times. The data stem from a study of T-cell reconstitution after alpha-beta-depleted transplantation in children. A TCRbeta library incorporating unique molecular identifiers was prepared. Via MiXCR, TCRdb re-called the PCR reads, giving one row per CDR3 protein. The data show 150,000 to 250,000 distinct CDR3 sequences, roughly 6% seen once. V shed 3 bases and J shed 11 bases, with 19 bases lying between them. The V gene's germline CDR1 is DFQATT and CDR2 SNEGSKA (reference sequence). The CDR3 has 14 residues. The clonotype was recovered from a girl less than two years old with combined immunodeficiency, due to receive a stem cell transplant. The specimen comprised PBMCs, sampled before TCRalphabeta/CD19-depleted stem cell transplant. The chain combines TRBV20-1 with TRBJ2-2; D tentatively fits TRBD1 or TRBD2 (5 bases each). CDR3 DNA sequence: TGCAGTGCTAGTGTCGGGGCGACCGTATCAGAGCTGTTTTTT. Amino acids: CSASVGATVSELFF.